A selection of T cell receptor beta chains follows, all from one sample in a study of blood T cell repertoires in COVID-19. The assay was immunoSEQ multiplex PCR, and TCRdb's table has in-frame clones only and misses some. The data show more than 250,000 clones, more than 80% seen once. The sequencing input was peripheral blood. These receptor sequences come from a woman aged 50 to 60 with COVID-19, enrolled during active disease. CDR3s include the opening cysteine and the closing phenylalanine or tryptophan. D genes are given only for firm matches. Some rows have no size entry. The others give once, few or many, or a class for an expanded clone.

D	size	V	J	CDR3	DNA
NA	NA	TRBV12-5	TRBJ1-1	CASGFFVFEAFF	TGTGCTAGTGGTTTTTTCGTTTTCGAAGCTTTCTTT
TRBD1	NA	TRBV6-6	TRBJ1-5	CASSRQGKGNQPQHF	TGTGCCAGCAGTAGACAGGGGAAAGGCAATCAGCCCCAGCATTTT
NA	once	TRBV4-3	TRBJ1-2	CASSQGGRGWFNYGYTF	TGCGCCAGCAGCCAAGGCGGCAGGGGTTGGTTTAACTATGGCTACACCTTC
NA	NA	TRBV15	TRBJ2-7	CATSRDGISSYEQYF	TGTGCCACCAGCAGGGACGGGATTAGCTCCTACGAGCAGTACTTC
NA	NA	TRBV29-1	TRBJ1-2	CSARGSSNYGYTF	TGCAGCGCAAGGGGCAGTTCTAACTATGGCTACACCTTC
NA	few	TRBV5-6	TRBJ1-1	CASSSDTRNTEAFF	TGTGCCAGCAGCTCTGACACAAGGAACACTGAAGCTTTCTTT
TRBD1	NA	TRBV18	TRBJ2-2	CASRPLQGATGELFF	TGTGCCAGCCGACCCCTCCAGGGGGCTACCGGGGAGCTGTTTTTT
NA	NA	TRBV12-3/TRBV12-4	TRBJ2-5	CASSFSLETQYF	TGTGCCAGCAGTTTTTCCCTGGAGACCCAGTACTTC
NA	NA	TRBV30	TRBJ2-2	CAWSVLLNTGELFF	TGTGCCTGGAGTGTATTGTTAAACACCGGGGAGCTGTTTTTT
NA	NA	TRBV13	TRBJ2-5	CASSSNPLRGQWAQYF	TGTGCCAGCAGCTCGAACCCCTTGCGGGGACAGTGGGCCCAGTACTTC
NA	NA	TRBV7-2	TRBJ2-7	CASSLAPVRSYEQYF	TGTGCCAGCAGCTTAGCGCCGGTCCGGAGCTACGAGCAGTACTTC
TRBD2	NA	TRBV3-1/TRBV3-2	TRBJ2-1	CASSPQAGRVYNEQFF	TGTGCCAGCAGCCCCCAAGCCGGGAGGGTCTACAATGAGCAGTTCTTC
NA	once	TRBV27	TRBJ1-2	CASSGAAENYGYTF	TGTGCCAGCAGTGGGGCTGCAGAGAACTATGGCTACACCTTC
NA	NA	TRBV4-3	TRBJ2-1	CASSQDLSGREVF	TGCGCCAGCAGCCAAGATTTGAGCGGCCGGGAAGTCTTC
TRBD2	NA	TRBV5-1	TRBJ2-3	CASRTLAGARDTQYF	TGCGCCAGTCGGACACTAGCGGGAGCAAGGGATACGCAGTATTTT
NA	NA	TRBV7-9	TRBJ1-1	CASSPLTENTEAFF	TGTGCCAGCAGCCCGCTGACAGAGAACACTGAAGCTTTCTTT
NA	NA	TRBV24-1	TRBJ1-5	CATRETGYNQPQHF	TGTGCCACCCGGGAAACAGGGTACAATCAGCCCCAGCATTTT
NA	once	TRBV30	TRBJ2-5	CAWSRTYQETQYF	TGTGCCTGGAGTCGGACATACCAAGAGACCCAGTACTTC
TRBD2	NA	TRBV10-3	TRBJ2-3	CAIRKTSGRNGVDTQYF	TGTGCCATCAGGAAGACTAGCGGGAGGAATGGGGTAGATACGCAGTATTTT
NA	NA	TRBV7-9	TRBJ2-5	CASSLQITQETQYF	TGTGCCAGCAGCTTGCAGATTACCCAAGAGACCCAGTACTTC
NA	NA	TRBV18	TRBJ1-5	CASSPYGSNQPQHF	TGTGCCAGCTCACCGTACGGTAGCAATCAGCCCCAGCATTTT
TRBD1	NA	TRBV30	TRBJ1-4	CAWSIRTGGGEKLFF	TGTGCCTGGAGTATCCGGACAGGGGGTGGTGAAAAACTGTTTTTT
NA	NA	TRBV29-1	TRBJ2-5	CSVVELTQYF	TGCAGCGTTGTCGAGTTGACCCAGTACTTC
TRBD1	NA	TRBV19	TRBJ1-5	CASSVTGGGQPQHF	TGTGCCAGTAGTGTGACAGGGGGAGGTCAGCCCCAGCATTTT
TRBD2	NA	TRBV7-2	TRBJ2-3	CASSSPTSGPRSGTQYF	TGTGCCAGCAGCTCTCCCACTAGCGGCCCTCGGTCTGGTACGCAGTATTTT
NA	NA	TRBV6-2/TRBV6-3	TRBJ2-1	CASSVVSYNEQFF	TGTGCCAGCAGCGTCGTCTCCTACAATGAGCAGTTCTTC
NA	NA	TRBV2	TRBJ2-2	CASSDDSDTGELFF	TGTGCCAGCAGTGACGACAGCGACACCGGGGAGCTGTTTTTT
TRBD1	NA	TRBV7-2	TRBJ2-5	CASSRTGGSWETQYF	TGTGCCAGCAGCCGGACAGGGGGCTCGTGGGAGACCCAGTACTTC
TRBD2	NA	TRBV5-1	TRBJ2-3	CASSLRLAGRTDTQYF	TGCGCCAGCAGCTTGAGGTTAGCGGGAAGGACAGATACGCAGTATTTT
TRBD2	NA	TRBV19	TRBJ2-1	CASRIAGASSYNEQFF	TGTGCCAGTAGGATAGCGGGAGCGAGCTCCTACAATGAGCAGTTCTTC
NA	NA	TRBV7-6	TRBJ2-7	CASSLGGMSSYEQYF	TGTGCCAGCAGCTTGGGCGGGATGAGCTCCTACGAGCAGTACTTC
TRBD1	NA	TRBV2	TRBJ2-3	CASSDRDRGGTDTQYF	TGTGCCAGCAGTGACCGGGACAGGGGAGGGACAGATACGCAGTATTTT
TRBD2	NA	TRBV9	TRBJ2-2	CASSVVAGGFGELFF	TGTGCCAGCAGCGTAGTAGCGGGAGGTTTCGGGGAGCTGTTTTTT
NA	NA	TRBV6-4	TRBJ2-1	CASSDSGPLNEQFF	TGTGCCAGCAGTGACTCGGGGCCCTTAAATGAGCAGTTCTTC
NA	NA	TRBV2	TRBJ1-5	CASSERGGDSSNQPQHF	TGTGCCAGCAGTGAAAGGGGGGGTGACTCTAGCAATCAGCCCCAGCATTTT
TRBD1	NA	TRBV7-3	TRBJ2-2	CASSYGTGFTGELFF	TGTGCCAGCAGCTACGGGACAGGGTTTACCGGGGAGCTGTTTTTT
NA	NA	TRBV11-2	TRBJ1-2	CASSSDSYYGYTF	TGTGCCAGCAGCTCCGACAGCTACTATGGCTACACCTTC
TRBD1	NA	TRBV30	TRBJ1-1	CAWSGVTGVTEAFF	TGTGCCTGGAGTGGCGTGACAGGGGTCACTGAAGCTTTCTTT
TRBD1	NA	TRBV18	TRBJ1-5	CASSPESGQGVQPQHF	TGTGCCAGCTCACCAGAGTCGGGACAGGGTGTTCAGCCCCAGCATTTT
NA	NA	TRBV11-2	TRBJ1-1	CASSLTENTNTEAFF	TGTGCCAGCAGCTTGACGGAGAATACGAACACTGAAGCTTTCTTT
TRBD1	NA	TRBV6-5	TRBJ1-5	CASNSQGADRQPQHF	TGTGCCAGCAATTCTCAGGGGGCAGATCGTCAGCCCCAGCATTTT
TRBD1	NA	TRBV13	TRBJ2-2	CASSRYRGSGSTGELFF	TGTGCCAGCAGCCGTTACAGGGGGTCAGGATCTACCGGGGAGCTGTTTTTT
TRBD1	NA	TRBV7-9	TRBJ1-5	CASSSDRANNQPQHF	TGTGCCAGCAGCTCGGACAGGGCGAACAATCAGCCCCAGCATTTT
NA	NA	TRBV6-5	TRBJ1-6	CASGWTEHNSPLHF	TGTGCCAGCGGGTGGACAGAGCATAATTCACCCCTCCACTTT
NA	NA	TRBV5-1	TRBJ2-2	CASSQLTSGIVRELFF	TGCGCCAGCAGCCAGCTGACATCCGGAATCGTCCGGGAGCTGTTTTTT
TRBD1	NA	TRBV6-1	TRBJ2-2	CASSEGWDRDTGELFF	TGTGCCAGCAGTGAGGGCTGGGACAGGGACACCGGGGAGCTGTTTTTT
TRBD2	NA	TRBV2	TRBJ2-1	CASRALAGGTFWGYNEQFF	TGTGCCAGCAGGGCACTAGCGGGAGGAACCTTTTGGGGGTACAATGAGCAGTTCTTC
TRBD2	NA	TRBV18	TRBJ2-1	CASSLRERSGNEQFF	TGTGCCAGCTCATTGCGGGAGAGGTCAGGGAATGAGCAGTTCTTC
NA	NA	TRBV24-1	TRBJ2-1	CATSEERGNEQFF	TGTGCCACCAGTGAGGAGCGTGGGAATGAGCAGTTCTTC
NA	NA	TRBV1	TRBJ2-2	CTTSPGGAPGSCFF	NA